These T cell receptor beta chains were read from a single sample in a study of Ad26.COV2.S vaccination and SARS-CoV-2 variants. Measured with immunoSEQ multiplex PCR; TCRdb has only the in-frame clones, and not every one. The table includes about 400,000 clones, about 91% detected once. Sequenced here: peripheral blood, sampled in a trial of Ad26.COV2.S vaccine versus placebo. These receptor sequences come from a person between 18 and 65 years old who received the Ad26.COV2.S COVID-19 vaccine or a placebo. Both conserved end residues are part of each CDR3. The D gene is left open where the match is weak. For some rows the clone size is stated as once, few or many, or as a class when expanded; others skip it.

J	V	size	D	DNA	CDR3
TRBJ2-3	TRBV9	-	-	TGTGCCAGCAGCGTAGGAACAGTTAGCACAGATACGCAGTATTTT	CASSVGTVSTDTQYF
TRBJ2-1	TRBV28	-	-	TGTGCCAGCAGTTCCGGGGGATTAGACAGGTACAATGAGCAGTTCTTC	CASSSGGLDRYNEQFF
TRBJ1-5	TRBV19	-	TRBD1	TGTGCCAGTAGTCCTTCGGGACAGGGTGGCAATCAGCCCCAGCATTTT	CASSPSGQGGNQPQHF
TRBJ2-2	TRBV19	-	TRBD2	TGTGCCAGTAGTCCCCCCGGGACTAGAGTAACCGGGGAGCTGTTTTTT	CASSPPGTRVTGELFF
TRBJ2-4	TRBV11-3	-	TRBD1	TGTGCCAGCAGCCCGGGGACAGGGAATTTGAACATTCAGTACTTC	CASSPGTGNLNIQYF
TRBJ1-1	TRBV19	-	-	TGTGCCAGTAGTCAGCAGGGGTTGGCTGAAGCTTTCTTT	CASSQQGLAEAFF
TRBJ1-1	TRBV7-3	-	-	TGTGCCAGCAGCTCGTTGGGGGACGACACTGAAGCTTTCTTT	CASSSLGDDTEAFF
TRBJ1-1	TRBV5-1	-	TRBD1	TGCGCCAGCAGTAAGGACAGGGGGGACACTGAAGCTTTCTTT	CASSKDRGDTEAFF
TRBJ1-1	TRBV29-1	-	-	TGCAGCGTGGCGTGGGGAACGAACACTGAAGCTTTCTTT	CSVAWGTNTEAFF
TRBJ2-1	TRBV30	-	TRBD1	TGTGCCTGGAGGGACAGGGGGGCTTACAATGAGCAGTTCTTC	CAWRDRGAYNEQFF
TRBJ1-5	TRBV5-6	-	TRBD1	TGTGCCAGCAGCTGGGGACAGGAGAGAAATCAGCCCCAGCATTTT	CASSWGQERNQPQHF
TRBJ1-6	TRBV2	-	-	TGTGCCAGCAGTGAAACCGGGTGGAATTCACCCCTCCACTTT	CASSETGWNSPLHF
TRBJ2-7	TRBV10-3	-	-	TGTGCCACCGGACAGCACTACGAGCAGTACTTC	CATGQHYEQYF
TRBJ1-6	TRBV28	-	TRBD1	TGTGCCAGCAGCGCAGGGGGCAACTCACCCCTCCACTTT	CASSAGGNSPLHF
TRBJ1-2	TRBV5-1	-	-	TGCGCCAGCAGCTTGCCTGTTGGAATGGAGGCGAGAGATGGCTACACCTTC	CASSLPVGMEARDGYTF
TRBJ2-7	TRBV7-2	-	-	TGTGCCAGCAGCCCTCGGGAGGGGGCCCACTACGAGCAGTACTTC	CASSPREGAHYEQYF
TRBJ1-5	TRBV7-2	-	-	TGTGCCAGCAGCTTAGCAGGGAAAGGGTTGCAGCCCCAGCATTTT	CASSLAGKGLQPQHF
TRBJ2-7	TRBV2	-	TRBD2	TGTGCCAGCAGTCTAGCGGGAGTAGAGCAGTACTTC	CASSLAGVEQYF
TRBJ2-1	TRBV30	-	-	TGTGCCTGGAGTGTGGGACTTTTCTCCTACAATGAGCAGTTCTTC	CAWSVGLFSYNEQFF
TRBJ2-1	TRBV5-4	-	TRBD2	TGTGCCAGCAGCCAGACTAGCGGGAGGGCCGGTGAGCAGTTCTTC	CASSQTSGRAGEQFF
TRBJ2-3	TRBV30	-	-	TGTGCCTGGAGTTCTTGGGGGGGGGCTGATCTGGATACGCAGTATTTT	CAWSSWGGADLDTQYF
TRBJ2-7	TRBV5-4	-	TRBD1	TGTGCCAGCAGCTCCGCCGGGACAGGTGGTTACGAGCAGTACTTC	CASSSAGTGGYEQYF
TRBJ1-1	TRBV18	once	TRBD1	TGTGCCAGCTCACCACAAGGGACAGGGGGCGCGAACACTGAAGCTTTCTTT	CASSPQGTGGANTEAFF
TRBJ1-3	TRBV18	-	-	TGTGCCAGCTCCCGAACTAATGGAAACACCATATATTTT	CASSRTNGNTIYF